Reported below is one T cell receptor beta chain. Antigen: not known. CD4+ T cells from unexposed donors were obtained before the COVID-19 pandemic (2011-2018). Isolation of CD4+ T cells took place after less than twelve days in culture. This specimen belongs to a study of CD4 T cells in relation to SARS-CoV-2 and coronaviruses. Study context: ViraFEST: approximately eleven-day antigen culture of PBMCs, then TCR beta CDR3 sequencing.

Profiled with immunoSEQ multiplex PCR; TCRdb holds only in-frame clones, not every one. This table has more than 20,000 clones, approximately 82% appearing once. The sample taken for sequencing was CD4+ T cells from PBMCs, cultured in vitro. The TCR sequence derives from a human donor in good health.

The CDR3 loop reads CASSPHGGGTEAFF. CDR3 nucleotide sequence: TGTGCCAGCAGTCCCCATGGCGGAGGGACTGAAGCTTTCTTT. The genes are TRBV28 and TRBJ1-1; D gene uncertain. Germline CDR1 reads MDHEN; CDR2 reads SYDVKM. The CDR3 has 14 residues. Trimming shortened V by 5 bases and J by 5 bases, and 15 bases separated the two germline ends.